The 7 T cell receptor beta chains below come from one sample, sequenced in a study of identical twins. TCRdb processed the 5' RACE reads anew with MiXCR; each CDR3 protein has one entry. Of fewer than 800,000 distinct CDR3 sequences in the sample, about 7.6% are singletons; the top ten hold 1.6%. The sample was also linked to a second study, of yellow fever vaccine responses in identical twins.

Sequences were obtained from PBMCs. These receptors were obtained from a woman aged 18 to 35 in good health.

This clonotype showed up just a few times. This rearrangement joins TRBV24-1 to TRBJ2-4; 10 nucleotides align to TRBD1. Germline V gene lookup returns CDR1 KGHDR and CDR2 SFDVKD. This CDR3 comprises 16 residues. Unmatched junction bases numbered 7, after V lost 3 bases and J lost 6 bases. The CDR3 DNA follows: TGTGCCACCAGTGATACCCGCGGGACAGGGGCAAACATTCAGTACTTC. Translating it yields CATSDTRGTGANIQYF.

In its sample, this clonotype was seen many times. This chain connects TRBV7-3 to TRBJ2-1; 7 nucleotides line up with TRBD2. V lost 4 bases and J lost 4; bases outside the gene matches: 10. The V gene's germline CDR1 is SGHTA and CDR2 FQGTGA. The CDR3 is 16 amino acids. The CDR3 protein is CASSSSSGMVYNEQFF. CDR3 DNA sequence: TGTGCCAGCAGCTCATCTAGCGGTATGGTGTACAATGAGCAGTTCTTC.

The V and J genes are TRBV28 and TRBJ2-2, with 10 bases fitting TRBD2. Germline CDR1 reads MDHEN; CDR2 reads SYDVKM. V lost 5 bases to trimming and J lost 2 bases; unmatched junction nucleotides: 8. This CDR3 has 17 residues. The CDR3 nucleotides are TGTGCCAGCAGTCGGAGGACTAGCGGAGTCAACACCGGGGAGCTGTTTTTT. Amino acid sequence: CASSRRTSGVNTGELFF. Complete variable domain (other parts from reference TRBV28 and TRBJ2-2): DVKVTQSSRYLVKRTGEKVFLECVQDMDHENMFWYRQDPGLGLRLIYFSYDVKMKEKGDIPEGYSVSREKKERFSLILESASTNQTSMYLCASSRRTSGVNTGELFFGEGSRLTVL.

V usage is TRBV20-1 and J usage is TRBJ2-2, with 7 positions matching TRBD1. Germline V lookup: CDR1 DFQATT, CDR2 SNEGSKA (reference sequence). With 3 bases clipped from V and 4 bases from J, the junction kept 11 bases outside the gene matches. CDR3 length: 16 residues. The CDR3 region has the DNA TGCAGTGCTAGGGGTACAGGGGATGCTGTCACCGGGGAGCTGTTTTTT. Amino acid sequence: CSARGTGDAVTGELFF.

This clonotype was seen a handful of times. The J gene is TRBJ2-5, the V gene TRBV15; D is ambiguous. CDR3 length equals 13 residues. Trimming pared 4 bases from V and 5 bases from J, leaving 11 bases between. Germline assignment: CDR1 LNHNV and CDR2 YYDKDF (reference sequence). CDR3 in DNA: TGTGCCACCAGCATTAGGGTTGGCGAGACCCAGTACTTC. This sequence encodes CATSIRVGETQYF.

This clonotype was seen many times. The J gene is TRBJ1-1, the V gene TRBV5-1; D may be TRBD1 (5 bases). V was clipped by 0 bases and J by 2 bases, with 11 bases between them. The germline gives CDR1 SGHRS, CDR2 YFSETQ. The CDR3 extends over 15 amino acids. CDR3: CASSLEGPPNTEAFF. The CDR3 DNA sequence: TGCGCCAGCAGCTTGGAGGGGCCACCCAACACTGAAGCTTTCTTT.

This clonotype was observed at least ten times. This rearrangement joins TRBV27 to TRBJ2-1; 10 bases map to TRBD1. Trimming took 5 bases from V and 9 from J; bases not matched to a gene: 10. Germline CDR1 MNHEY, CDR2 SMNVEV (reference sequence). CDR3 length: 15 residues. The CDR3 nucleotides read TGTGCCAGCAGTAGTAGGACAGGGGGTTTTAGTGAGCAGTTCTTC. It yields the protein CASSSRTGGFSEQFF.